The 25 T cell receptor beta chains below were found in one sample sequenced in a study of radiotherapy plus CTLA-4 blockade in lung cancer. Sequencing used immunoSEQ multiplex PCR; TCRdb keeps in-frame clones, though not all of them. The sample comprises roughly 42,000 clones, 60% to 80% of which are singletons, and about 22% rests with the top ten. Specimen: peripheral blood, collected from a patient treated with radiotherapy plus ipilimumab. Receptors originate from a human donor with non-small cell lung cancer that progressed on radiotherapy plus ipilimumab.

The sample holds a few counts of this clone. The rearrangement links TRBV7-9 to TRBJ2-3; 9 bases agree with TRBD1. The CDR3 contains 16 residues. V was pared by 7 bases and J by 5 bases, with 13 bases of the junction left unmatched. Germline V lookup: CDR1 SEHNR, CDR2 FQNEAQ (reference sequence). The CDR3 nucleotides read TGTGCCAGCACCTACCGCTCCGGGACAGGGAGAGATACGCAGTATTTT. Protein product: CASTYRSGTGRDTQYF.

The V call is TRBV6-1, the J call TRBJ1-2, with 7 bases that match TRBD1. The germline V gene encodes CDR1 MNHNS and CDR2 SASEGT. V lost 2 bases to trimming and J lost 4 bases; unmatched junction nucleotides: 4. The CDR3 consists of 14 residues. The CDR3 loop reads CASSETGDSYGYTF. The DNA for the CDR3 is TGTGCCAGCAGTGAAACGGGGGACAGCTATGGCTACACCTTC.

The chain combines TRBV11-2 with TRBJ1-2; D gene uncertain. With 2 bases removed from V and 4 bases from J, the gap between germline ends came to 17 bases. This CDR3 has 16 residues. Per the germline V gene, CDR1 is SGHAT and CDR2 is FQNNGV. CDR3: CASSLSTVGRGYGYTF. In nucleotides, the CDR3 is TGTGCCAGCAGCTTAAGTACGGTTGGCAGAGGCTATGGCTACACCTTC. Filled out from reference TRBV11-2 and TRBJ1-2, the complete variable domain reads EAGVAQSPRYKIIEKRQSVAFWCNPISGHATLYWYQQILGQGPKLLIQFQNNGVVDDSQLPKDRFSAERLKGVDSTLKIQPAKLEDSAVYLCASSLSTVGRGYGYTFGSGTRLTVV.

The chain uses TRBV5-4 and TRBJ2-7, with 7 bases matching TRBD1. The CDR3 is made up of 16 amino acids. Germline V gene lookup returns CDR1 SGHNT and CDR2 YYREEE (reference sequence). V shed 4 bases, J shed 1 base, and the junction held 11 bases outside the gene matches. The CDR3 DNA is TGTGCCAGCAGCCCCCGACAGGGTCCGGAGTCCTACGAGCAGTACTTC. Encoded protein: CASSPRQGPESYEQYF.

The chain has TRBV19 and TRBJ1-1; D is possibly TRBD1 (6 bases). The CDR3 sequence is 14 residues long. Germline-derived CDR1 and CDR2 are LNHDA and SQIVND (reference sequence). V was clipped by 1 base and J by 2 bases, with 8 bases between them. CDR3 coding DNA: TGTGCCAGTAGTATAGTACAGGGAAACACTGAAGCTTTCTTT. Its translation is CASSIVQGNTEAFF. The whole variable domain, remainder taken from reference TRBV19 and TRBJ1-1, is DGGITQSPKYLFRKEGQNVTLSCEQNLNHDAMYWYRQDPGQGLRLIYYSQIVNDFQKGDIAEGYSVSREKKESFPLTVTSAQKNPTAFYLCASSIVQGNTEAFFGQGTRLTVV.

V and J are TRBV5-1 and TRBJ2-2, with TRBD2 matching 10 bases. Germline trimming cut 3 bases from V and 4 bases from J; bases unmatched to any gene: 18. The CDR3 spans 20 residues. Germline CDR1 SGHRS, CDR2 YFSETQ. CDR3 nucleotide sequence: TGCGCCAGCAGCTCACCTCTCGGGCTAGCGGGGGACTCGGGCACCGGGGAGCTGTTTTTT. This translates into CASSSPLGLAGDSGTGELFF. Looking up the rest from reference TRBV5-1 and TRBJ2-2 gives the full variable domain: KAGVTQTPRYLIKTRGQQVTLSCSPISGHRSVSWYQQTPGQGLQFLFEYFSETQRNKGNFPGRFSGRQFSNSRSEMNVSTLELGDSALYLCASSSPLGLAGDSGTGELFFGEGSRLTVL.

V gene TRBV18 combines with J gene TRBJ1-3, with 8 bases identical to TRBD1. Germline trimming cut 4 bases from V and 0 bases from J; bases unmatched to any gene: 5. Germline assignment: CDR1 KGHSH and CDR2 LQKENI. The CDR3 runs 16 residues. CDR3 nucleotides: TGTGCCAGCTCACGTGGACAGGGAAACTCTGGAAACACCATATATTTT. This sequence encodes CASSRGQGNSGNTIYF.

This chain joins TRBV5-1 and TRBJ2-3; 7 bases fit TRBD2. CDR1 is SGHRS and CDR2 is YFSETQ in the germline V gene. This CDR3 contains 16 residues. J gave up 1 base and V 1 base, and 6 bases lay outside the gene matches. The CDR3: CASSLLPGRGTDTQYF. The CDR3 DNA sequence: TGCGCCAGCAGCTTGTTGCCAGGGAGGGGCACAGATACGCAGTATTTT.

This clone has only one observation. The germline gene is not matched at one end of the junction; a read error may be the cause. V gene TRBV28 combines with J gene TRBJ2-7; no definite D call. CDR1 is MDHEN and CDR2 is SYDVKM in the germline V gene. The CDR3 runs 12 residues. The CDR3 DNA sequence: TGTGCCAGCGGTTTTAGCTCCTACGAGCAGTACTTC. Its translation: CASGFSSYEQYF.

This chain connects TRBV7-8 to TRBJ2-3, with 9 bases identical to TRBD1. This CDR3 spans 13 amino acids. Germline CDR1 is SGHVS and CDR2 is FQNEAQ. J gave up 2 bases and V 10 bases, and 4 bases lay outside the gene matches. CDR3 in amino acids: CAMGQGYTDTQYF. The CDR3 DNA follows: TGTGCCATGGGACAGGGTTACACAGATACGCAGTATTTT.

The rearrangement joins TRBV2 to TRBJ2-7; D gene uncertain. CDR3 length equals 12 residues. Deletions cut 7 bases from V and 6 bases from J, with 13 bases between. Germline CDR1 and CDR2: SNHLY and FYNNEI. In DNA form, the CDR3 reads TGTGCCAGCAATCTCCGTAGATCCGAGCAGTACTTC. Its protein is CASNLRRSEQYF.

The chain recombines TRBV6-5 with TRBJ2-7, with no clear D. CDR1 MNHEY and CDR2 SVGAGI come from the germline V gene. The V end lost 0 bases, the J end lost 3 bases, and 9 bases lay between the germline ends. The CDR3 consists of 14 residues. CDR3 bases: TGTGCCAGCAGTTACTCAGCGACTTTCTACGAGCAGTACTTC. It is translated as CASSYSATFYEQYF.

The V gene is TRBV4-1, the J gene TRBJ2-1; the D is unclear. This CDR3 contains 14 residues. Germline V CDR1 and CDR2: MGHRA, YSYEKL. Trimming shortened V by 3 bases and J by 6 bases, and 12 bases separated the two germline ends. The CDR3 bases are TGCGCCAGCAGCCAGCGCGGCCACTTCAATGAGCAGTTCTTC. Its translation: CASSQRGHFNEQFF.

The genes are TRBV25-1 and TRBJ1-1; weak D call: TRBD1 (6 bases). Germline CDR1 and CDR2: MGHDK and SYGVNS. The CDR3 has 16 residues. V lost 1 base to trimming and J lost 0 bases, with 12 bases between them. The CDR3 nucleotides are TGTGCCAGCAGTGAATCCAGACAGGTAGTGAACACTGAAGCTTTCTTT. Protein: CASSESRQVVNTEAFF.

This chain connects TRBV7-9 to TRBJ2-2, with 10 bases identical to TRBD1. Germline CDR1 reads SEHNR; CDR2 reads FQNEAQ (reference sequence). This CDR3 contains 17 residues. V gave up 0 bases and J gave up 1 base; unmatched junction bases: 2. CDR3 coding DNA: TGTGCCAGCAGCTTAGCGACAGGGGGCTGGAACACCGGGGAGCTGTTTTTT. This sequence encodes CASSLATGGWNTGELFF.

The gene calls are TRBV7-9 and TRBJ2-2; D gene ambiguous. The CDR3 consists of 13 residues. In germline, CDR1 is SEHNR, CDR2 FQNEAQ (reference sequence). Trimming shortened V by 3 bases and J by 3 bases, and 5 bases separated the two germline ends. CDR3 coding DNA: TGTGCCAGCAGCTTGGGCCACACCGGGGAGCTGTTTTTT. It translates to CASSLGHTGELFF.

The rearrangement uses TRBV6-5 and TRBJ1-6; 9 bases line up with TRBD1. Germline V CDR1 and CDR2: MNHEY, SVGAGI. The V and J ends lost 2 bases and 9 bases, in that order; junction bases with no gene match: 2. This CDR3 contains 14 residues. The DNA for the CDR3 is TGTGCCAGCAGTTACACACAGGGGGCTTCACCCCTCCACTTT. Amino acid sequence: CASSYTQGASPLHF.

V usage is TRBV27 and J usage is TRBJ1-3, with D possibly TRBD1 on 5 matching bases. V was shortened by 5 bases and J by 0 bases, with 17 bases between the two germline ends. CDR1 and CDR2 (germline): MNHEY, SMNVEV (reference sequence). The length of the CDR3 is 17 residues. The CDR3, as DNA: TGTGCCAGCAGTCCGGGACTCCGGGATGACTCTGGAAACACCATATATTTT. It encodes CASSPGLRDDSGNTIYF.

This sequence joins TRBV5-4 and TRBJ1-1; D remains unclear. V lost 2 bases and J 4 bases, leaving 12 bases between the germline ends. The V gene's germline CDR1 is SGHNT and CDR2 YYREEE (reference sequence). This CDR3 contains 14 residues. The DNA for the CDR3 is TGTGCCAGCAGCTTAAACTCGGGTGTCACTGAAGCTTTCTTT. This encodes CASSLNSGVTEAFF.

The chain uses TRBV5-1 and TRBJ2-1; a weak D match, TRBD2 (7 bases). The CDR3 covers 15 residues. Germline lookup yields CDR1 SGHRS and CDR2 YFSETQ. With 0 bases removed from V and 9 bases from J, the gap between germline ends came to 16 bases. The DNA for the CDR3 is TGCGCCAGCAGCTTGGTGGCGGGGGCCCAGGGTGAGCAGTTCTTC. It yields the protein CASSLVAGAQGEQFF.

The chain carries TRBV9 and TRBJ2-7; no firm D call. Looked up from germline, CDR1 is SGDLS and CDR2 is YYNGEE. The V end lost 0 bases, the J end lost 2 bases, and 15 bases lay between the germline ends. The CDR3 spans 16 residues. In nucleotides, the CDR3 is TGTGCCAGCAGCGTAGGATCGTCGACACAACCCTACGAGCAGTACTTC. Amino acids: CASSVGSSTQPYEQYF. The full variable domain, its missing parts supplied by reference TRBV9 and TRBJ2-7, is DSGVTQTPKHLITATGQRVTLRCSPRSGDLSVYWYQQSLDQGLQFLIQYYNGEERAKGNILERFSAQQFPDLHSELNLSSLELGDSALYFCASSVGSSTQPYEQYFGPGTRLTVT.

The chain uses TRBV14 and TRBJ1-1; D is possibly TRBD1 (5 bases). V dropped 0 bases and J dropped 5 bases, with 13 bases sitting between them. This CDR3 comprises 15 residues. From germline, CDR1 is SGHDN and CDR2 FVKESK. This chain's CDR3 is CASSQDWGGGTEAFF. In nucleotides, the CDR3 is TGTGCCAGCAGCCAAGATTGGGGGGGTGGGACTGAAGCTTTCTTT.

The chain combines TRBV6-5 with TRBJ1-5; no clear D gene. Germline CDR1 MNHEY, CDR2 SVGAGI. Trimming pared 2 bases from V and 1 base from J, leaving 9 bases between. The CDR3 consists of 15 residues. DNA for the CDR3: TGTGCCAGCAGTTACACCGGGGAGAGCAATCAGCCCCAGCATTTT. Translating gives CASSYTGESNQPQHF.

The chain uses TRBV19 and TRBJ2-7; TRBD1 matches at 8 bases. This CDR3 is 17 amino acids long. The V gene's germline CDR1 is LNHDA and CDR2 SQIVND (reference sequence). Germline trimming cut 4 bases from V and 3 bases from J; bases unmatched to any gene: 14. The CDR3 DNA is TGTGCCAGTAGTACTTCCCTTCCCGGACAGGGCGACTACGAGCAGTACTTC. It encodes CASSTSLPGQGDYEQYF.

The chain carries TRBV5-4 and TRBJ2-5; D is perhaps TRBD1 (5 bases). The CDR3 length is 15 residues. Germline values: CDR1 SGHNT, CDR2 YYREEE (reference sequence). V was pared by 5 bases and J by 2 bases, with 16 bases between. The CDR3 here is CASSLGPTRQETQYF. CDR3 DNA: TGTGCCAGCAGTCTGGGGCCAACGCGTCAAGAGACCCAGTACTTC.